This T cell receptor (beta chain) is drawn from a study of T cells in narcolepsy. Study-level information: Healthy controls were enrolled alongside patients with narcolepsy type 1 or type 2. Study-wide points: Autoreactive HCRT-specific and TRIB2-specific clonotypes were marked in same-patient CSF-versus-blood CD4+ comparisons. Reportedly, autoreactive clonotypes were serially detected in patients' blood but not controls'. No autoreactive T cell clone sequences appeared in some memory CD4+ repertoires.

Comments on this clone: Antigen unknown.

TCRdb's copy holds only in-frame clones and misses some; the assay was immunoSEQ multiplex PCR. The table shows some 30,000 clones, with 70% to 90% occurring only once. Sequences were obtained from memory (CD45RA-) CD4+ T cells from blood. This sequence was found in a human donor in good health.

CDR3 nucleotide sequence: TGTGCCATCAGCCCCGCGTCCTCCTACGAGCAGTACTTC. This gives the protein CAISPASSYEQYF. The chain combines TRBV10-3 with TRBJ2-7, with unresolved D. This CDR3 has 13 amino acids. V shed 6 bases and J shed 0 bases, with 9 bases lying between them. CDR1 and CDR2 (germline): ENHRY, SYGVKD.